This T cell receptor (beta chain) was identified in a study of blood T cells in healthy people across ages. Looking at the study overall: Template switching caught about one barcoded beta molecule for each two T cells. The study's findings and limits: Per million T cells, the diversity of TCR beta decreased roughly linearly as age advanced.

A sample-barcoded 5' primer and a J-beta primer mix were used in a second PCR of roughly 7 to 11 cycles. Via MiXCR, TCRdb re-called the 5' RACE reads, giving one row per CDR3 protein. This table has around 800,000 distinct CDR3 sequences, approximately 67% appearing once. Germline V gives CDR1 LNHNV, CDR2 YYDKDF (reference sequence). The CDR3 length is 16 residues. This clonotype appeared a few times. Its antigen is not identified. The junction and the germline gene differ at one end; a read error may be behind it. The V gene is TRBV15, the J gene TRBJ1-5; D may be TRBD1 (5 bases). Sequenced material: blood. The clonotype was recovered from a man aged 25 to 40 in good health. The CDR3 sequence: CATSRDQAGSSQPQHF. The CDR3 bases are TGTGCCACCAGCAGAGATCAGGCAGGGAGCAGTCAGCCCCAGCATTTT.